Following are 24 T cell receptor beta chains from one sample sequenced in a study of cytomegalovirus exposure and HLA in healthy donors. With 60 Vbeta and 13 Jbeta primers, the PCR was carried out. Method: immunoSEQ multiplex PCR; TCRdb's copy keeps in-frame clones and lacks some. The table lists about 67,000 clones, 65% to 70% of them singletons. Sequenced: PBMCs. The receptors shown here come from a woman in her 30s in good health and CMV-seronegative.

This clone occurred a few times. V and J are TRBV28 and TRBJ1-2; D ambiguous. CDR3 length equals 15 residues. Trimming removed 2 bases from V and 8 bases from J, with 18 bases in between. Germline-derived CDR1 and CDR2 are MDHEN and SYDVKM. The CDR3 nucleotides are TGTGCCAGCAGTTTAGGAGGGAACCTCGGAGGAGGCTACACCTTC. Amino acids: CASSLGGNLGGGYTF.

This clone appeared a few times. One end of the junction does not line up with germline, which may come from a read error. Other DNA variants within this sample encode the same CDR3. The CDR3 sequence is CASSPGTGGYEQYF. CDR3 DNA sequence: TGTGCCAGCAGCCCCGGGACAGGAGGATACGAGCAGTACTTC. This chain links TRBV5-1 with TRBJ2-7, with 8 bases identical to TRBD1. Per the germline V gene, CDR1 is SGHRS and CDR2 is YFSETQ. CDR3 length: 14 amino acids.

The genes are TRBV18 and TRBJ1-5, with D possibly being TRBD1 (5 bases). The CDR3 is 15 amino acids. Germline lookup yields CDR1 KGHSH and CDR2 LQKENI. Trimming removed 2 bases at V and 5 bases at J, with 13 bases between. CDR3 sequence: CASSPSVGGDQPQHF. The CDR3, as DNA: TGTGCCAGCTCACCATCGGTGGGAGGGGATCAGCCCCAGCATTTT.

The chain has TRBV7-8 and TRBJ2-3; D might be TRBD1 (5 bases). The CDR3 totals 14 residues. Germline lookup yields CDR1 SGHVS and CDR2 FQNEAQ. Trimming took off 5 bases at V and 4 bases at J, with 13 bases between the two ends. Here the CDR3 DNA reads TGTGCCAGCAGCCCTTCAGGGATTCCAGATACGCAGTATTTT. Amino acid sequence: CASSPSGIPDTQYF.

This clone was detected once. This chain joins TRBV11-2 and TRBJ1-4; the D gene is possibly TRBD1 (5 bases). This CDR3 comprises 15 residues. Trimming removed 4 bases at V and 7 bases at J, with 16 bases between. Germline CDR1 is SGHAT and CDR2 is FQNNGV. CDR3 nucleotide sequence: TGTGCCAGCAGCTCCCCGGGGGGGTTAGGTGAAAAACTGTTTTTT. Encoded protein: CASSSPGGLGEKLFF.

The genes are TRBV9 and TRBJ2-5; possibly TRBD2 for D (5 bases). Germline lookup yields CDR1 SGDLS and CDR2 YYNGEE. The CDR3 has 16 residues. Trimming took off 4 bases at V and 0 bases at J, with 16 bases between the two ends. The CDR3 loop reads CASSTPDGEYQETQYF. The CDR3 DNA is TGTGCCAGCAGCACCCCGGACGGGGAGTACCAAGAGACCCAGTACTTC.

V is TRBV28 and J is TRBJ2-1; the match to TRBD2 covers 12 bases. J lost 3 bases, V lost 3 bases, and 6 bases had no gene match. The CDR3 sequence is 17 residues long. CDR1 and CDR2 (germline): MDHEN, SYDVKM. The CDR3: CASSLWTSGVNYNEQFF. CDR3 coding DNA: TGTGCCAGCAGTTTGTGGACTAGCGGGGTCAACTACAATGAGCAGTTCTTC.

J is TRBJ2-1 and V is TRBV7-8, with TRBD2 matching over 13 bases. After removal of 5 bases from V and 4 bases from J, the junction contained 2 bases not matched to a gene. Germline V gene sequence: CDR1 SGHVS, CDR2 FQNEAQ. This CDR3 comprises 15 residues. The CDR3 DNA reads as TGTGCCAGCAGCCAACTAGCGGGGGGGTACAATGAGCAGTTCTTC. Encoded protein: CASSQLAGGYNEQFF.

The chain uses TRBV6-1 and TRBJ1-6, with 7 bases that match TRBD1. Germline trimming cut 2 bases from V and 9 bases from J; bases unmatched to any gene: 7. CDR1 is MNHNS, CDR2 SASEGT, per germline. The CDR3 runs to 15 residues. The DNA of the CDR3 is TGTGCCAGCAGTGAATTGACAGGGAGGAGTTCACCCCTCCACTTT. Amino acid sequence: CASSELTGRSSPLHF.

This clone was recorded a few times. The genes are TRBV4-1 and TRBJ2-7, with 10 bases aligning to TRBD1. The J segment lost 4 bases and the V segment lost 0 bases, leaving 3 bases of the junction unmatched. The CDR3 extends over 15 amino acids. Germline V CDR1 and CDR2: MGHRA, YSYEKL. CDR3: CASSQDGTGDYEQYF. In nucleotides, the CDR3 is TGCGCCAGCAGCCAAGACGGGACAGGGGATTACGAGCAGTACTTC.

Points on this clone: Compared with germline, one end of the junction differs, possibly owing to a read error. This chain links TRBV28 with TRBJ1-1, with 8 bases matching TRBD1. CDR3 length: 14 residues. Germline CDR1 is MDHEN and CDR2 is SYDVKM. The CDR3 sequence: CASSSRRTGPLTGF. CDR3 coding DNA: TGTGCCAGCAGTTCACGTCGGACAGGGCCCTTGACGGGCTTT.

As to this clone: Just one base apart from a much larger clone, this may be a read error. In the same sample, other DNA sequences code for this CDR3. The V and J genes are TRBV4-1 and TRBJ1-6; D is possibly TRBD1 (5 bases). The germline gives CDR1 MGHRA, CDR2 YSYEKL. Trimming took off 0 bases at V and 10 bases at J, with 10 bases between the two ends. The CDR3 is 14 amino acids. This CDR3 reads CASSQEGGDSPLHF. The CDR3 DNA reads TGCGCCAGCAGCCAAGAGGGAGGGGACTCACCCCTCCACTTT.

The chain couples TRBV5-1 to TRBJ2-5; D remains ambiguous. V gave up 0 bases and J gave up 0 bases, with 9 bases separating them. The CDR3 is made up of 15 amino acids. Germline V gene lookup returns CDR1 SGHRS and CDR2 YFSETQ. CDR3 residues: CASSLGALYQETQYF. CDR3 in DNA: TGCGCCAGCAGCTTGGGGGCCTTGTACCAAGAGACCCAGTACTTC.

This clone has more than one count but fewer than ten. The CDR3 DNA follows: TGTGCCAGCAGCTTAGGAGGGCAGATCCGAGGCTACACCTTC. As protein: CASSLGGQIRGYTF. This chain links TRBV7-9 with TRBJ1-2; D not certain. The germline V gene encodes CDR1 SEHNR and CDR2 FQNEAQ (reference sequence). V lost 1 base, J lost 8 bases, and 14 bases lay in between. CDR3 size: 14 residues.

This clone was seen only once. This chain joins TRBV4-3 and TRBJ1-4; 7 bases are shared with TRBD1. The CDR3 extends over 16 amino acids. V dropped 1 base and J dropped 4; count of bases not matched to a gene: 6. From germline, CDR1 is LGHNA and CDR2 YSLEER. The CDR3 DNA is TGCGCCAGCAGCCAAGTCGGACAGGCCCTTAATGAAAAACTGTTTTTT. Its protein product is CASSQVGQALNEKLFF.

The genes are TRBV2 and TRBJ2-2, with D uncertain. The germline V and J ends were trimmed by 3 bases and 2 bases, with 4 bases remaining between them. The CDR3 covers 13 residues. Germline V gene data show CDR1 as SNHLY and CDR2 as FYNNEI. In nucleotides, the CDR3 is TGTGCCAGCAGTGAGTCAAACACCGGGGAGCTGTTTTTT. Residues: CASSESNTGELFF. The whole variable domain, remainder taken from reference TRBV2 and TRBJ2-2, is EPEVTQTPSHQVTQMGQEVILRCVPISNHLYFYWYRQILGQKVEFLVSFYNNEISEKSEIFDDQFSVERPDGSNFTLKIRSTKLEDSAMYFCASSESNTGELFFGEGSRLTVL.

This chain links TRBV19 with TRBJ2-5; possible D gene TRBD2, 5 bases. The CDR3 is 13 amino acids. Germline V CDR1 and CDR2: LNHDA, SQIVND (reference sequence). V was cut by 2 bases and J by 5 bases, with 9 bases left in between. CDR3 nucleotides: TGTGCCAGTAGTATAACGGGGTTTGAGACCCAGTACTTC. Translation: CASSITGFETQYF.

The chain joins TRBV7-3 to TRBJ2-1; the match to TRBD2 covers 7 bases. Germline CDR1 is SGHTA and CDR2 is FQGTGA. This CDR3 is 17 amino acids long. V lost 1 base to trimming and J lost 0 bases; unmatched junction nucleotides: 6. The CDR3 bases are TGTGCCAGCAGCTTAAGATCTGGGGAGGGCTCCTACAATGAGCAGTTCTTC. Encoded protein: CASSLRSGEGSYNEQFF.

V gene TRBV28 combines with J gene TRBJ2-5, with D maybe TRBD1 (5 bases). The V and J ends lost 0 bases and 5 bases respectively, with 13 bases between them. CDR3 size: 15 residues. Germline V CDR1 and CDR2: MDHEN, SYDVKM. CDR3 nucleotides: TGTGCCAGCAGTTTATGGGGGCCGCCCAGGGAGACCCAGTACTTC. Translation: CASSLWGPPRETQYF.

The chain is built from TRBV28 and TRBJ1-5, with D possibly being TRBD1 (6 bases). The ends were cut back, 10 bases at V and 0 bases at J, with 19 bases in the middle. Germline CDR1 reads MDHEN; CDR2 reads SYDVKM. This CDR3 comprises 16 residues. The CDR3 nucleotides read TGTGCCACGGGGGGCCAACCCAATTATAGCAATCAGCCCCAGCATTTT. Protein sequence: CATGGQPNYSNQPQHF.

This clone showed up just a few times. V is TRBV5-1 and J is TRBJ1-1, with TRBD1 matching over 9 bases. The CDR3 is made up of 13 amino acids. Per germline, CDR1 SGHRS and CDR2 YFSETQ. Trimming at V came to 4 bases and at J to 5 bases, leaving 3 bases not matched to a gene. The CDR3 coding sequence is TGCGCCAGCAGCCCCGGACAGGGGACTGAAGCTTTCTTT. It codes for CASSPGQGTEAFF.

This clone appeared once. This sequence joins TRBV10-3 and TRBJ2-3; D not resolved. There are 14 residues in the CDR3. Trimming stripped 4 bases from V and 6 bases from J, with 14 bases between. Germline assignment: CDR1 ENHRY and CDR2 SYGVKD. In DNA, the CDR3 is TGTGCCATCAGTGCCGGAGACCTCGGGGATACGCAGTATTTT. It translates to CAISAGDLGDTQYF.

This clone was observed a few times. The CDR3 DNA follows: TGCGCCAGCAGCCTCGGTTCTAGCACAGATACGCAGTATTTT. This sequence encodes CASSLGSSTDTQYF. The genes are TRBV5-1 and TRBJ2-3; no clear D. The length of the CDR3 is 14 residues. Germline assignment: CDR1 SGHRS and CDR2 YFSETQ. The V end was cut by 4 bases, the J end by 0 bases, with 9 bases between. The entire variable domain, with the rest obtained from reference TRBV5-1 and TRBJ2-3, is as follows: KAGVTQTPRYLIKTRGQQVTLSCSPISGHRSVSWYQQTPGQGLQFLFEYFSETQRNKGNFPGRFSGRQFSNSRSEMNVSTLELGDSALYLCASSLGSSTDTQYFGPGTRLTVL.

The V gene is TRBV5-1, the J gene TRBJ2-1; D possibly corresponds to TRBD2 (6 bases). V dropped 2 bases and J dropped 1 base, with 13 bases sitting between them. This CDR3 contains 16 residues. CDR1 is SGHRS and CDR2 is YFSETQ in the germline V gene. Written as DNA, the CDR3 is TGCGCCAGCAGCTTAGAACTAGCATCGTCCTACAATGAGCAGTTCTTC. Its translation: CASSLELASSYNEQFF. Full variable domain (missing parts from reference TRBV5-1 and TRBJ2-1): KAGVTQTPRYLIKTRGQQVTLSCSPISGHRSVSWYQQTPGQGLQFLFEYFSETQRNKGNFPGRFSGRQFSNSRSEMNVSTLELGDSALYLCASSLELASSYNEQFFGPGTRLTVL.